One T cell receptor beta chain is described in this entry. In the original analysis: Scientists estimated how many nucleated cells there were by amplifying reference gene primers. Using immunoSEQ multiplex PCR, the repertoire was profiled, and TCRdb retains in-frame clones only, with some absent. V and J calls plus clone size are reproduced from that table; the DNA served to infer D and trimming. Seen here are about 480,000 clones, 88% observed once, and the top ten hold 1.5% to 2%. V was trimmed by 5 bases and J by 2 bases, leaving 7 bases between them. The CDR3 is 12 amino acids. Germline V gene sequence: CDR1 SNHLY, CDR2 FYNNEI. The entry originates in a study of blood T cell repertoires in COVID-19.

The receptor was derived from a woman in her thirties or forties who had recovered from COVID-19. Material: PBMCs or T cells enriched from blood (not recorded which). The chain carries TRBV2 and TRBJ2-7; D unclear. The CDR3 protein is CASSNRAYEQYF. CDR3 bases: TGTGCCAGCAGTAACCGCGCCTACGAGCAGTACTTC.